This T cell receptor beta chain came from a study of shared clonotypes between healthy human individuals. This CDR3 comprises 14 residues. V was trimmed by 7 bases and J by 2 bases, leaving 15 bases between them. Germline-derived CDR1 and CDR2 are SNHLY and FYNNEI. Data came from immunoSEQ multiplex PCR; TCRdb stores just in-frame clones and leaves some out. This table has approximately 2.5 million clones, approximately 94% appearing once. Donors were Caucasian adults residing in Nashville, Tennessee, USA. The receptor's source is a man between 18 and 29 years old in good health. The sample consisted of naive CD4+ T cells sorted from blood. As for subset: CD45RA+ positively selected. The chain joins TRBV2 to TRBJ2-7; tentatively, D is TRBD2 (6 bases). CDR3 sequence: CASTPSGLAYEQYF. CDR3 nucleotides: TGTGCCAGCACCCCGAGCGGGCTTGCCTACGAGCAGTACTTC.